This T cell receptor (beta chain) stems from a study of T cell responses to AZD1222 COVID-19 vaccine (dated by TCRdb to the early 2020s). A note on the overall study: AZD1222 recipients given second doses at about 4 weeks or at about 12 weeks were pooled, since spike-specific TCR depth and breadth were not found to differ between the two schedules. TCR sequencing was performed for approximately 240 trial participants, of whom roughly 200 were given two doses of AZD1222 and about 25 were given two doses of MenACWY control vaccine. Trial participants were enrolled by age into 18-55, 56-69 and 70-plus year subgroups, with around 150, 28 and 57 TCR-sequenced participants respectively.

The intended sense of this specimen's time point label: baseline before first vaccination. The vaccinee samples were drawn from two UK trials, COV001 and COV002, one of which was a single-blind randomized controlled phase 2/3 trial testing AZD1222 (ChAdOx1 nCoV-19) in healthy adults. For TCRbeta chain sequencing, PBMC samples from trial participants were taken at day 0 and at day 28 after the second dose. In regard to this clone: Its cognate antigen has yet to be identified. Per-nucleotide qualities are absent, and no much larger clonotype sits a single base away.

Between the V and J ends, shortened by 2 bases and 1 base respectively, the junction contains 9 bases. The germline V gene specifies SGHRS as CDR1 and YFSETQ as CDR2. Measured from the cysteine to the phenylalanine, the CDR3 is 14 residues long. Only the CDR3 region is kept as DNA, spanning 42 bases read in frame from base 1. Beyond this particular receptor, the publication reports: CD4 TCRs associated with the vaccine covered the entire spike protein, and the dominant responses were in regions 160-218 and 743-854. Because no samples from the day 14 peak response were available, repertoires could be characterized only after the peak T cell response. After two AZD1222 doses, spike-specific TCR breadth and depth were significantly higher than at day 0 and than in MenACWY recipients. Reportedly, almost half of the unique spike-specific TCRs recognized epitopes lying outside the regions that are mutated in the B.1.351 and B.1.1.7 variants. Most participants were white British and females outnumbered males, and the authors suggested that clonal diversity may have been underestimated. Conclusions about previously exposed vaccinees are limited, since just a handful of AZD1222 recipients were seropositive for SARS-CoV-2 at baseline. The 56-69-year group was small, and its depth increase did not reach significance, likely because of low power.

The CDR3 regions of human TCRbeta chains were subjected to immunosequencing. As for how the authors treated the data: Repertoire TCRs were checked for matches against a reference library of SARS-CoV-2-specific TCRs that had been generated using the MIRA antigen-specificity platform. Breadth meant the fraction of unique TCRs that were SARS-CoV-2-associated, whereas depth meant the fraction of total T cells that were SARS-CoV-2-associated. Using the MIRA data, every spike-specific TCR was mapped to the spike region that the TCR reacted to and assigned to either a CD4 or a CD8 class. Log10-transformed breadth and depth values were compared by one-way ANOVA with Sidak's multiple comparisons tests. Here the immuneACCESS table is served through TCRdb, limited to in-frame sequences with V and J called. Missing clones are a known gap in these copies; in checked studies unresolved V genes cover under half, and the rest lacks a known reason. The V and J calls and clone size are taken from that table; D and trimming were inferred from the DNA. Across this sample there are 90,000 to 150,000 clones, with about 88% seen only once. The ten top clones hold 2.4% of the sample.

Material: peripheral blood, obtained on day 0 of AZD1222 vaccination. In this chain, TRBV5-1 is recombined with TRBJ1-1; tentative D gene TRBD1, with 5 bases matching. This receptor was obtained from an adult in good health. The bases are TGCGCCAGCAGCTTCGGGGGAGGGAACACTGAAGCTTTCTTT. Translated, it reads CASSFGGGNTEAFF.